Listed below are T cell receptor beta chains from one sample, sequenced in a study of T cell responses to AZD1222 COVID-19 vaccine. Repertoires were generated with immunoSEQ multiplex PCR, while TCRdb's copy carries only in-frame clones and drops some. Seen here are around 110,000 clones, about 89% observed once, and the top ten hold roughly 6%. The source was peripheral blood, collected 28 days after the second AZD1222 dose. Every receptor here comes from an adult who received the AZD1222 COVID-19 vaccine. The CDR3 runs from the conserved cysteine through the conserved F or W. Fields, in order: J gene, V gene, CDR3 protein.

j_call: TRBJ1-5; v_call: TRBV5-1; cdr3_aa: CASSLSGDQPQHF
j_call: TRBJ2-7; v_call: TRBV15; cdr3_aa: CATSRVPGEYEQYF
j_call: TRBJ1-2; v_call: TRBV7-5; cdr3_aa: CARSAIYGYTF
j_call: TRBJ2-3; v_call: TRBV5-5; cdr3_aa: CASSLTGHSTDTQYF
j_call: TRBJ1-4; v_call: TRBV2; cdr3_aa: CASSRGTGNLNEKLFF
j_call: TRBJ2-1; v_call: TRBV10-2; cdr3_aa: CASSEKGINLFF
j_call: TRBJ2-7; v_call: TRBV15; cdr3_aa: CATRLTSGSSYEQYF
j_call: TRBJ1-2; v_call: TRBV3-1/TRBV3-2; cdr3_aa: CASRSEGVDYGYTF
j_call: TRBJ1-3; v_call: TRBV9; cdr3_aa: CASSALPLNSGNTIYF
j_call: TRBJ2-1; v_call: TRBV9; cdr3_aa: CASSGRTSGNIAHEQFF
j_call: TRBJ1-5; v_call: TRBV18; cdr3_aa: CASSPGQGNQPQHF
j_call: TRBJ1-5; v_call: TRBV30; cdr3_aa: CAWSGGKGIQPQHF
j_call: TRBJ2-7; v_call: TRBV6-5; cdr3_aa: CASSYSLGSYEQYF
j_call: TRBJ1-3; v_call: TRBV5-1; cdr3_aa: CASSPGTAGNTIYF
j_call: TRBJ2-5; v_call: TRBV7-2; cdr3_aa: CASSPQGRDGETQYF
j_call: TRBJ2-2; v_call: TRBV10-3; cdr3_aa: CAITRTSGRDTGELFF
j_call: TRBJ1-3; v_call: TRBV7-2; cdr3_aa: CASSLAPVRMGNTIYF
j_call: TRBJ2-2; v_call: TRBV15; cdr3_aa: CATRSHLVNTGELFF
j_call: TRBJ1-2; v_call: TRBV28; cdr3_aa: CASRALQGVSYGYTF
j_call: TRBJ2-1; v_call: TRBV18; cdr3_aa: CASSPPGARGNEQFF
j_call: TRBJ1-2; v_call: TRBV7-8; cdr3_aa: CASGAGTGGVNGYTF
j_call: TRBJ2-5; v_call: TRBV28; cdr3_aa: CASTSRGEIRGETQYF
j_call: TRBJ2-7; v_call: TRBV18; cdr3_aa: CASSPDRTFSYEQYF
j_call: TRBJ1-1; v_call: TRBV4-1; cdr3_aa: CASSLAETALSEAFF
j_call: TRBJ1-5; v_call: TRBV19; cdr3_aa: CASNSGVSNQPQHF
j_call: TRBJ1-2; v_call: TRBV27; cdr3_aa: CASSLYRGGGYTF
j_call: TRBJ2-2; v_call: TRBV5-1; cdr3_aa: CASSSRTSGSQTGELFF
j_call: TRBJ2-7; v_call: TRBV18; cdr3_aa: CASSQDRGNSYEQYF
j_call: TRBJ2-1; v_call: TRBV5-1; cdr3_aa: CASSNRESLLYNEQFF
j_call: TRBJ2-2; v_call: TRBV11-2; cdr3_aa: CASSLGSESGTGELFF
j_call: TRBJ1-4; v_call: TRBV24-1; cdr3_aa: CATSVELFEKLFF
j_call: TRBJ2-7; v_call: TRBV30; cdr3_aa: CAWSPGFDEQYF
j_call: TRBJ2-7; v_call: TRBV5-4; cdr3_aa: CASSLGGTSGRYEQYF
j_call: TRBJ2-2; v_call: TRBV13; cdr3_aa: CASSLSRGNGELFF
j_call: TRBJ1-3; v_call: TRBV6-1; cdr3_aa: CASSELGGLGNTIYF
j_call: TRBJ2-7; v_call: TRBV9; cdr3_aa: CASSPGDSGRYEQYF
j_call: TRBJ1-5; v_call: TRBV6-1; cdr3_aa: CASSDRDRGLQPQHF
j_call: TRBJ2-7; v_call: TRBV7-2; cdr3_aa: CASSLGLRGSTSFHEQYF
j_call: TRBJ2-1; v_call: TRBV19; cdr3_aa: CASTTGTSGYNEQFF
j_call: TRBJ1-3; v_call: TRBV29-1; cdr3_aa: CSVSNQGNTIYF
j_call: TRBJ1-4; v_call: TRBV5-1; cdr3_aa: CASSLDGESTNEKLFF
j_call: TRBJ1-2; v_call: TRBV6-2/TRBV6-3; cdr3_aa: CASSSTENYGYTF